These 27 T cell receptor beta chains came from one sample sequenced in a study of stem cell transplantation in POMP-related autoinflammatory disease. Clones were sequenced by immunoSEQ multiplex PCR, and TCRdb holds only the in-frame ones, with some missing. The table shows approximately 65,000 clones, with approximately 90% occurring only once. The sample consisted of CD4+ T cells from PBMCs, taken after stem cell transplantation. The receptors here all came from a human patient with POMP-related autoinflammation and immune dysregulation (PRAID). Some T cells may be supplied by the graft donor.

CDR3 protein: CASSRTGLPGTDTQYF. CDR3 DNA sequence: TGTGCCAGCAGCAGAACCGGACTACCGGGCACAGATACGCAGTATTTT. The chain employs TRBV27 and TRBJ2-3; D is perhaps TRBD2 (6 bases). Germline-derived CDR1 and CDR2 are MNHEY and SMNVEV (reference sequence). This CDR3 has 16 residues. Trimming took 6 bases from V and 1 from J, leaving 17 bases between them.

The chain is built from TRBV15 and TRBJ2-2; D is possibly TRBD2 (6 bases). The CDR3 is 15 amino acids. V was trimmed by 5 bases and J by 2 bases, leaving 12 bases between them. Germline V lookup: CDR1 LNHNV, CDR2 YYDKDF (reference sequence). CDR3 region: CATSSGTQNTGELFF. The CDR3 DNA reads TGTGCCACCAGCTCCGGGACTCAAAACACCGGGGAGCTGTTTTTT.

This chain links TRBV11-2 with TRBJ2-3; D is ambiguous. Germline-derived CDR1 and CDR2 are SGHAT and FQNNGV. The ends were cut back, 3 bases at V and 2 bases at J, with 6 bases in the middle. CDR3 size: 13 residues. The CDR3 DNA follows: TGTGCCAGCAGCTTGCCCTTCACAGATACGCAGTATTTT. Residues: CASSLPFTDTQYF.

The J gene is TRBJ1-4, the V gene TRBV7-8; unclear D gene. Germline CDR1 SGHVS, CDR2 FQNEAQ. V was trimmed by 2 bases and J by 7 bases, leaving 14 bases between them. The CDR3 is 15 residues long. CDR3 in amino acids: CASSLSSGGVEKLFF. In DNA form, the CDR3 reads TGTGCCAGCAGCTTAAGTTCGGGCGGGGTTGAAAAACTGTTTTTT.

The chain links TRBV5-8 to TRBJ2-2; D unresolved. The ends were cut back, 2 bases at V and 7 bases at J, with 15 bases in the middle. There are 15 residues in the CDR3. Germline CDR1 is SGHTS and CDR2 is YDEGEE. CDR3 in amino acids: CASSLPQGVVGELFF. The CDR3 DNA reads TGTGCCAGCAGCTTACCGCAAGGCGTTGTCGGGGAGCTGTTTTTT.

Here the CDR3 DNA reads TGCAGTGTCGCAAACGGGTTCTTC. This sequence encodes CSVANGFF. This chain uses TRBV20-1 with TRBJ2-1; D remains unclear. The CDR3 has 8 residues. Germline CDR1 is DFQATT and CDR2 is SNEGSKA (reference sequence). V was trimmed by 7 bases and J by 15 bases, leaving 10 bases between them.

The rearrangement joins TRBV19 to TRBJ2-4; D is undetermined. The CDR3 totals 18 residues. Germline V lookup: CDR1 LNHDA, CDR2 SQIVND (reference sequence). Deletions cut 0 bases from V and 0 bases from J, with 15 bases between. CDR3 DNA sequence: TGTGCCAGTAGTATAGATCTAAGCTCAACTATAGCCAAAAACATTCAGTACTTC. It specifies CASSIDLSSTIAKNIQYF.

The chain couples TRBV5-4 to TRBJ2-7; the D is unclear. The CDR3 totals 13 residues. V was clipped by 0 bases and J by 0 bases, with 4 bases between them. Looked up from germline, CDR1 is SGHNT and CDR2 is YYREEE (reference sequence). CDR3 region: CASSLDGSYEQYV. CDR3 bases: TGTGCCAGCAGCTTGGACGGCTCCTACGAGCAGTACGTC.

The chain couples TRBV6-5 to TRBJ2-7; D might be TRBD2 (7 bases). The CDR3 covers 11 residues. The germline gives CDR1 MNHEY, CDR2 SVGAGI. The ends were cut back, 10 bases at V and 6 bases at J, with 13 bases in the middle. The CDR3 reads CATLGGAEQYV. CDR3 sequence (DNA): TGTGCCACTCTAGGGGGGGCCGAGCAGTACGTC.

The J gene is TRBJ1-2, the V gene TRBV12-3 or TRBV12-4; tentatively, D is TRBD1 (6 bases). The CDR3 extends over 13 amino acids. V lost 2 bases, J lost 4 bases, and 8 bases lay in between. DNA of the CDR3: TGTGCCAGCAGTTTACAGGGGAGCTATGGCTACACCTTC. Its translation: CASSLQGSYGYTF.

The chain carries TRBV21-1 and TRBJ1-6; the D call of TRBD1 is as the table states it, not checked on the DNA. TRBV21-1 is assigned pseudogene status. This CDR3 spans 13 amino acids. The CDR3 DNA follows: TGTGCCAGCAGCAAATGGACAGCCCAGCCCCTCCACTTT. It yields the protein CASSKWTAQPLHF.

The CDR3, as DNA: TGTGCCAGCAGCCCGACGGGCGGGAGTTTCTATAATGAGCAGTTCTTC. Protein: CASSPTGGSFYNEQFF. This sequence joins TRBV9 and TRBJ2-1, with 7 bases identical to TRBD2. With V trimmed by 4 bases and J by 7 bases, 14 bases remained unmatched. The germline gives CDR1 SGDLS, CDR2 YYNGEE. The CDR3 length is 16 residues. Together with reference TRBV9 and TRBJ2-1, the CDR3 gives the full variable domain: DSGVTQTPKHLITATGQRVTLRCSPRSGDLSVYWYQQSLDQGLQFLIQYYNGEERAKGNILERFSAQQFPDLHSELNLSSLELGDSALYFCASSPTGGSFYNEQFFGPGTRLTVL.

V is TRBV11-2 and J is TRBJ2-7, with D possibly being TRBD2 (5 bases). Per germline, CDR1 SGHAT and CDR2 FQNNGV. V lost 1 base and J 1 base, leaving 11 bases between the germline ends. This CDR3 contains 15 residues. The CDR3 sequence: CASSLGGPPSYEQYF. The CDR3 DNA follows: TGTGCCAGCAGCTTAGGCGGGCCCCCATCCTACGAGCAGTACTTC. Looking up the rest from reference TRBV11-2 and TRBJ2-7 gives the full variable domain: EAGVAQSPRYKIIEKRQSVAFWCNPISGHATLYWYQQILGQGPKLLIQFQNNGVVDDSQLPKDRFSAERLKGVDSTLKIQPAKLEDSAVYLCASSLGGPPSYEQYFGPGTRLTVT.

The V and J genes are TRBV5-1 and TRBJ2-5; D remains unclear. There are 13 residues in the CDR3. CDR1 and CDR2 (germline): SGHRS, YFSETQ. Trimming took off 7 bases at V and 1 base at J, with 11 bases between the two ends. CDR3 residues: CASESQPQETQYF. The CDR3 coding sequence is TGCGCCAGCGAATCCCAGCCCCAAGAGACCCAGTACTTC.

The chain uses TRBV5-1 and TRBJ2-5, with D possibly being TRBD1 (6 bases). Germline CDR1 SGHRS, CDR2 YFSETQ. CDR3 size: 14 residues. V was cut by 6 bases and J by 5 bases, with 17 bases left in between. The CDR3 spells CASTWQTGDETQYF. CDR3 sequence (DNA): TGCGCCAGCACCTGGCAGACAGGTGACGAGACCCAGTACTTC.

The chain combines TRBV4-1 with TRBJ1-4; D not resolved. From germline, CDR1 is MGHRA and CDR2 YSYEKL. The CDR3 is 15 amino acids. V lost 4 bases and J lost 0, with 9 bases in between. CDR3 coding DNA: TGCGCCAGCAGCCTCCCTGGCGCAACTAATGAAAAACTGTTTTTT. This sequence encodes CASSLPGATNEKLFF.

The chain has TRBV11-3 and TRBJ2-1; D might be TRBD1 (6 bases). This CDR3 has 13 amino acids. Per germline, CDR1 SGHNT and CDR2 YENEEA. V lost 5 bases, J lost 5 bases, and 10 bases lay in between. CDR3 sequence reads: CASSLYRDNEQFF. The DNA of the CDR3 is TGTGCCAGCAGCCTTTACAGGGACAATGAGCAGTTCTTC.

This sequence joins TRBV28 and TRBJ2-1; 8 bases line up with TRBD2. The CDR3 contains 15 residues. V lost 3 bases and J lost 5; bases outside the gene matches: 6. Germline loops: CDR1 MDHEN, CDR2 SYDVKM. The chain's CDR3 is CASSFQGLVNNEQFF. DNA of the CDR3: TGTGCCAGCAGTTTCCAGGGACTAGTAAACAATGAGCAGTTCTTC.

The CDR3 region is CASRGDYYEQYV. The CDR3 DNA sequence: TGTGCCAGCAGGGGGGACTACTACGAGCAGTACGTC. This rearrangement joins TRBV2 to TRBJ2-7; 7 nucleotides agree with TRBD2. V was pared by 6 bases and J by 3 bases, with 2 bases of the junction left unmatched. The CDR3 sequence is 12 residues long. In germline, CDR1 is SNHLY, CDR2 FYNNEI.

CDR3 DNA sequence: TGTGCCAGCAGTGTAACAGGGGGACTCTCCTACGAGCAGTACTTC. This encodes CASSVTGGLSYEQYF. This chain connects TRBV28 to TRBJ2-7; the match to TRBD1 covers 8 bases. V was pared by 5 bases and J by 0 bases, with 6 bases of the junction left unmatched. CDR1 MDHEN and CDR2 SYDVKM come from the germline V gene. The CDR3 has 15 amino acids.

This clone was counted once. V gene TRBV25-1 combines with J gene TRBJ2-1, with TRBD2 matching over 11 bases. The CDR3 runs 16 residues. Germline V gene lookup returns CDR1 MGHDK and CDR2 SYGVNS. The V gene end was trimmed by 6 bases and the J gene end by 4 bases; junction bases not matched to a gene: 8. CDR3 amino acids: CASSPGTSGPYNEQFF. Written as DNA, the CDR3 is TGTGCCAGCAGCCCCGGGACTAGCGGACCATACAATGAGCAGTTCTTC.

This clone was counted only a few times. This rearrangement joins TRBV4-1 to TRBJ1-1; the match to TRBD1 covers 12 bases. The V gene end was trimmed by 4 bases and the J gene end by 6 bases; junction bases not matched to a gene: 15. Per the germline V gene, CDR1 is MGHRA and CDR2 is YSYEKL. This CDR3 is 18 amino acids long. CDR3 DNA: TGCGCCAGCAGCCCTACAGGGGGACAGGGGGCAAGGGGCGCTGAAGCTTTCTTT. This translates into CASSPTGGQGARGAEAFF.

This chain links TRBV21-1 with TRBJ2-2; TRBD2 was called by the table and not checked on the DNA. TRBV21-1 is a recognized pseudogene. The CDR3 loop spans 13 amino acids. The CDR3 nucleotides are TGTGCCAGCAGCAAAAGGGAGAACGGGGAGCTGTTTTTT. It encodes CASSKRENGELFF.

The chain carries TRBV2 and TRBJ1-5, with D maybe TRBD1 (5 bases). V was trimmed by 6 bases and J by 16 bases, leaving 19 bases between them. The germline CDR1 and CDR2 sequences are SNHLY and FYNNEI. This CDR3 has 12 residues. The CDR3 loop is CASRREAGRTHF. The CDR3 coding sequence is TGTGCCAGCAGACGAGAAGCGGGACGTACTCATTTT.

The CDR3 region has the DNA TGTGCCAGCAGCGTAGTAGGATCCAATGAGCAGTTCTTC. Protein product: CASSVVGSNEQFF. The chain employs TRBV9 and TRBJ2-1; D remains unclear. The CDR3 is 13 amino acids. Per the germline V gene, CDR1 is SGDLS and CDR2 is YYNGEE. Trimming shortened V by 0 bases and J by 6 bases, and 7 bases separated the two germline ends.

The chain couples TRBV19 to TRBJ1-1; D possibly corresponds to TRBD1 (5 bases). V lost 4 bases to trimming and J lost 0 bases, with 6 bases between them. This CDR3 spans 13 amino acids. Germline CDR1 reads LNHDA; CDR2 reads SQIVND (reference sequence). The CDR3 region has the DNA TGTGCCAGTAGTAGACAGCTGAACACTGAAGCTTTCTTT. This translates into CASSRQLNTEAFF.

The genes are TRBV5-1 and TRBJ2-2; D ambiguous. The V end lost 2 bases, the J end lost 3 bases, and 8 bases lay between the germline ends. Per the germline V gene, CDR1 is SGHRS and CDR2 is YFSETQ. The CDR3 sequence is 14 residues long. DNA of the CDR3: TGCGCCAGCAGCTTCTTATTTGACACCGGGGAGCTGTTTTTT. It is translated as CASSFLFDTGELFF.